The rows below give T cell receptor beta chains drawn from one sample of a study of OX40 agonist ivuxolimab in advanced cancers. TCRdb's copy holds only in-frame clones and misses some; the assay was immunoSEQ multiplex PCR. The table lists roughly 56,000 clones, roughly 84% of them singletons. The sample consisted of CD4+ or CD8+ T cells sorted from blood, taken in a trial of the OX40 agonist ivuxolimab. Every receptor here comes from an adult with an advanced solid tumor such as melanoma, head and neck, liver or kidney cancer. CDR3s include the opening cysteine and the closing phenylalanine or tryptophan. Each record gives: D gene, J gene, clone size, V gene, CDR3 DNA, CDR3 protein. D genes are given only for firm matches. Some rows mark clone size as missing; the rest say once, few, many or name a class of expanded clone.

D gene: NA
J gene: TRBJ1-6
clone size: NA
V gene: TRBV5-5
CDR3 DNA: TGTGCCAGCAGCTTTTTCGACAGGTTCACTTCACCCCTCCACTTT
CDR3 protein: CASSFFDRFTSPLHF

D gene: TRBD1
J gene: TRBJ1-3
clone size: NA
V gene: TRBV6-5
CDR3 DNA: TGTGCCAGCAGTCTACAGGGGCTCTCTGGAAACACCATATATTTT
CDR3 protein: CASSLQGLSGNTIYF

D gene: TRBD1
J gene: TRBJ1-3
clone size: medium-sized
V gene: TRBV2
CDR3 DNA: TGTGCCAGCCGTCCCGGGACAGTTGGAAACACCATATATTTT
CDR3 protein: CASRPGTVGNTIYF

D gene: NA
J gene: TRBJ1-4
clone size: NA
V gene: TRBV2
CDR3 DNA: TGTGCCAGCGCCCAGGACCTTACGAATGAAAAACTGTTTTTT
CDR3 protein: CASAQDLTNEKLFF

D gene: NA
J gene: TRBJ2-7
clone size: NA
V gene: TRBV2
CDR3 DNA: TGTGCCAGCAGTGAGATGCGGGGCAGGGGAGGCGAGCAGTACTTC
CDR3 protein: CASSEMRGRGGEQYF

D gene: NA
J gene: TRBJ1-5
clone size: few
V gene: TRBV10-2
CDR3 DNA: TGCGCCAGTCGGGACAGCAATCAGCCCCAGCATTTT
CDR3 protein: CASRDSNQPQHF

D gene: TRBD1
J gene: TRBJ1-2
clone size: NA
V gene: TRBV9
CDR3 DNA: TGTGCCAGCAGCGCCGACAGGGGCCATCGCGGCTACACCTTC
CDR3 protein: CASSADRGHRGYTF

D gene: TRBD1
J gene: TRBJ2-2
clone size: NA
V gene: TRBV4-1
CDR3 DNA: TGCGCCAGCAGCCATCGCCGGGACAGGAGTTCCACCGGGGAGCTGTTTTTT
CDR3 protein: CASSHRRDRSSTGELFF

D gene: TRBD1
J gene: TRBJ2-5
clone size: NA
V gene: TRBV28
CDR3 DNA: TGTGCCAGCAGTCGTCCCGGGACAGGCCAGACCCAGTACTTC
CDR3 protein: CASSRPGTGQTQYF

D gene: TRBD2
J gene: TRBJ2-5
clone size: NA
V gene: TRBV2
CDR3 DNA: TGTGCCAGCACCCCGGGACTAGCGGGAGTAGGGGAGACCCAGTACTTC
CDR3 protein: CASTPGLAGVGETQYF

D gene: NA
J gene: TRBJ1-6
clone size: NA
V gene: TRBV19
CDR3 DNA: TGTGCCAGTAGTACGATAGGGACCGATGAACCCCTCCACTTT
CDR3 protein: CASSTIGTDEPLHF

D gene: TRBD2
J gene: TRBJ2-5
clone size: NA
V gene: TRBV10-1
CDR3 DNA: TGCGCCAGCAGTGAGTGGAGAGCGGGGGGCCAAGAGACCCAGTACTTC
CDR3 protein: CASSEWRAGGQETQYF

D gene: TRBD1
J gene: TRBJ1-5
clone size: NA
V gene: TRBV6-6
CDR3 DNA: TGTGCCAGCAGTTCGGGACAGGGGGCCACTCAGCCCCAGCATTTT
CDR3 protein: CASSSGQGATQPQHF

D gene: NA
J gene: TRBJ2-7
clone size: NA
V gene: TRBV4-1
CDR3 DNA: TGCGCCAGCAGCCAAGATGAGGGGGGTGGGTACGAGCAGTACTTC
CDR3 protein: CASSQDEGGGYEQYF

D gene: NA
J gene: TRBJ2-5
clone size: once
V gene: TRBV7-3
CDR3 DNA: TGTGCCAGCAGTCCTACAGGGTATCAAGAGACCCAGTACTTC
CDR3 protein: CASSPTGYQETQYF

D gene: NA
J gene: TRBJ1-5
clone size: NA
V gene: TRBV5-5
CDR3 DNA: TGTGCCAGCAGCTTTGAGGGAGAAGGTCAGCCCCAGCATTTT
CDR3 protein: CASSFEGEGQPQHF

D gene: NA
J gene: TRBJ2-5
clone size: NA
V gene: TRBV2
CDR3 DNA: TGTGCCAGCAAAGGTGGTAGCTGGGAGACCCAGTACTTC
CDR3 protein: CASKGGSWETQYF

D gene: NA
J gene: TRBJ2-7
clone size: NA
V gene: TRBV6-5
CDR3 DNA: TGTGCCAGCAGTTCGGAAAGCTACGAGCAGTACTTC
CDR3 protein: CASSSESYEQYF

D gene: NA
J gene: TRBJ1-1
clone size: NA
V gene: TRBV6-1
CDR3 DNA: TGTGCCAGCAGTCCCCGGGGCAGATCCACTGAAGCTTTCTTT
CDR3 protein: CASSPRGRSTEAFF

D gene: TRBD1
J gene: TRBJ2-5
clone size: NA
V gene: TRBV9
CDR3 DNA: TGTGCCAGCAGCACCCGGACAGGGTCCCGTGAGACCCAGTACTTC
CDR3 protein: CASSTRTGSRETQYF

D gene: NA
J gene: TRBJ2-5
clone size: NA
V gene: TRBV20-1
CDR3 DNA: TGCAGTGCTAGGGTATGGGAGACCCAGTACTTC
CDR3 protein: CSARVWETQYF

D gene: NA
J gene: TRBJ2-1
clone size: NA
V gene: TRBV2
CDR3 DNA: TGTGCCAGCAGGCAGAGTAGCGGCCGACACAATGAGCAGTTCTTC
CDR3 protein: CASRQSSGRHNEQFF

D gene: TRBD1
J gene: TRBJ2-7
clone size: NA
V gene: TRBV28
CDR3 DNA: TGTGCCAGCAGTTCGGTGGACAGGCGCTCCTACGAGCAGTACTTC
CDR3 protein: CASSSVDRRSYEQYF

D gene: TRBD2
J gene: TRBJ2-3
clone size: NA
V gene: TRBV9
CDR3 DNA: TGTGCCAGCAGCGTCCGGACTAGCGGGATAACAGATACGCAGTATTTT
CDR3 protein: CASSVRTSGITDTQYF

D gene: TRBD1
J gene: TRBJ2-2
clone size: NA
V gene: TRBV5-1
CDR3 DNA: TGCGCCAGCAGCCAACTGACAGGGGGTTTTACCGGGGAGCTGTTTTTT
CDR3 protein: CASSQLTGGFTGELFF

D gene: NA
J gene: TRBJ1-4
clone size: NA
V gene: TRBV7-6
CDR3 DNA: TGTGCCAGCAGCTATAGGGTGAATGAAAAACTGTTTTTT
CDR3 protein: CASSYRVNEKLFF

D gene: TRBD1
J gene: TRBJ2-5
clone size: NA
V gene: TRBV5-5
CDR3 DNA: TGTGCCAGCAGCTTGGGTTTAGGGACAGGGGGCCTTCAAGAGACCCAGTACTTC
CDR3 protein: CASSLGLGTGGLQETQYF

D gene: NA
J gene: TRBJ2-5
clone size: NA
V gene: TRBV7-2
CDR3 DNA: TGTGCCAGCAGCGCAGGGGGGGGTTCGGAGACCCAGTACTTC
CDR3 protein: CASSAGGGSETQYF

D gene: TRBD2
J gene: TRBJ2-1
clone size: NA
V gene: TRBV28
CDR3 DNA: TGTGCCAGCAGCCGTAGCGGGAACTCCTACAATGAGCAGTTCTTC
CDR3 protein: CASSRSGNSYNEQFF

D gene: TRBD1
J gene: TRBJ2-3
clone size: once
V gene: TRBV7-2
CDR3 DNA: TGTGCCAGCAGCAGCCCTAAGGGGGCACGGGCAGATACGCAGTATTTT
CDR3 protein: CASSSPKGARADTQYF

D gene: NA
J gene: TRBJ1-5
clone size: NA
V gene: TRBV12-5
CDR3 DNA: TGTGCTAGCGAATGGTGGTGGCGGAATCAGCCCCAGCATTTT
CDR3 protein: CASEWWWRNQPQHF

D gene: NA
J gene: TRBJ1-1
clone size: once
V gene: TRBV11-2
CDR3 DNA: TGTGCCAGCAGCCCGAGGACCGCAGGGACCACTGAAGCTTTCTTT
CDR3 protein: CASSPRTAGTTEAFF

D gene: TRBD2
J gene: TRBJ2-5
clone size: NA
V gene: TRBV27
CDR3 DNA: TGTGCCAGCAGTTCCACTAGCGGGGCGGAGACCCAGTACTTC
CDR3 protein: CASSSTSGAETQYF

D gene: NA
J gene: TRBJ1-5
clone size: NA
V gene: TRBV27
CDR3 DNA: TGTGCCAGCGGGGACATTAGCAATCAGCCCCAGCATTTT
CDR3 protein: CASGDISNQPQHF

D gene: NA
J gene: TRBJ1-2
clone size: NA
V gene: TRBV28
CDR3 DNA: TGTGCCAGCAGTGCTGATTCTAATAACTATGGCTACACCTTC
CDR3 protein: CASSADSNNYGYTF

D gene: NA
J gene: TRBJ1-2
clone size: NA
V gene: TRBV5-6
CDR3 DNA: TGTGCCAGCAGCTTGGAACTCTATGGCTACACCTTC
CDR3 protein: CASSLELYGYTF

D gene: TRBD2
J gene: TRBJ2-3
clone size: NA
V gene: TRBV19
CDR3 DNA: TGTGCCAGTAGTAGGACTAGCGGGAGTTCAGATACGCAGTATTTT
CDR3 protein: CASSRTSGSSDTQYF

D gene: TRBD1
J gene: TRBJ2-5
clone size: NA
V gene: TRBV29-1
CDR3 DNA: TGCAGCGTTGAAGGCACAGGGGCCCAAGAGACCCAGTACTTC
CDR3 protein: CSVEGTGAQETQYF

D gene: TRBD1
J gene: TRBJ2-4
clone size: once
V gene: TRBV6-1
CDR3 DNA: TGTGCCAGCCGACAGGGGCCCAGCCGGGACTTC
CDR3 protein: CASRQGPSRDF

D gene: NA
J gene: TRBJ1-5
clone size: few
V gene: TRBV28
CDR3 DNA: TGTGCCAGCAGTTCCCCGGGACGGTTGAATCAGCCCCAGCATTTT
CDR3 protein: CASSSPGRLNQPQHF

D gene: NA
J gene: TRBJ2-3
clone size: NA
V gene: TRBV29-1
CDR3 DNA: TGCAGCGTTGCGGGGACGGGGGCTATCACAGATACGCAGTATTTT
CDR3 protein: CSVAGTGAITDTQYF

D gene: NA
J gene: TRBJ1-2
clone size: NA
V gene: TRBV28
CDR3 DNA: TGTGCCAGCAAGGTGCATAGGAACCTTCGCTATGGCTACACCTTC
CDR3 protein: CASKVHRNLRYGYTF

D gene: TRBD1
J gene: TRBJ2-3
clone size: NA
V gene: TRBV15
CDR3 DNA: TGTGCCACCAGCAGATCGGGACAGGGGGCAGATACGCAGTATTTT
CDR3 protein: CATSRSGQGADTQYF

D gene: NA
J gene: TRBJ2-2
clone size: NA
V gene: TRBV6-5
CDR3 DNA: TGTGCCAGCAGTTACTCTGCAGGGCGGACCGGGGAGCTGTTTTTT
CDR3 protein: CASSYSAGRTGELFF

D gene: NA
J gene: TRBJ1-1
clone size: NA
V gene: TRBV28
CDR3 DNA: TGTGCCAGCAGCCCTTTGGGAGGGGGGGTCGGAACTGAAGCTTTCTTT
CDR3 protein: CASSPLGGGVGTEAFF

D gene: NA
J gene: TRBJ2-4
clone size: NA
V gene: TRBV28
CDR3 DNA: TGTGCCAGCACAATGGGGCCCAAAAACATTCAGTACTTC
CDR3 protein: CASTMGPKNIQYF

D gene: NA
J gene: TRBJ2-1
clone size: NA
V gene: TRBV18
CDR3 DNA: TGTGCCAGCTCACCGGGGAGGAGCGGTCCCAGTGAGCAGTTCTTC
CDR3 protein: CASSPGRSGPSEQFF

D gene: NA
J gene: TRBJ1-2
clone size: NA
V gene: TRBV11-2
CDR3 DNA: TGTGCCAGCAGCCCTGGGGCCTTCTATGGCTACACCTTC
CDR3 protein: CASSPGAFYGYTF

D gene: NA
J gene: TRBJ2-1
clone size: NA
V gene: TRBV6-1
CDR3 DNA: TGTGCCAGCAGTGTGTGGGACGGAGGTCGGAATGAGCAGTTCTTC
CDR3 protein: CASSVWDGGRNEQFF

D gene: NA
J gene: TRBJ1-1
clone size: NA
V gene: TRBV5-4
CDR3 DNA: TGTGCCAGCAGCTTGGTGGGCCCAAACACTGAAGCTTTCTTT
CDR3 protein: CASSLVGPNTEAFF

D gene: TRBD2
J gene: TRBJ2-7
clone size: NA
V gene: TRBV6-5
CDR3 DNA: TGTGCCAGCAGTTACCCGGGACTAGCGGGAGTCGAGCAGTACTTC
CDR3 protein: CASSYPGLAGVEQYF

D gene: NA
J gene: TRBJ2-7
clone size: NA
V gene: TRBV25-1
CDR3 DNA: TGTGCCAGCAGTGAATCGGGGACCGGGGACTACGAGCAGTACTTC
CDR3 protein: CASSESGTGDYEQYF